Below, 29 T cell receptor beta chains from the same sample are listed, as sequenced in a study of blood T cell repertoires in COVID-19. The repertoire was sequenced with immunoSEQ multiplex PCR; TCRdb's copy has only in-frame clones and lacks some. The table has under 300,000 clones, 84% seen once; the top ten hold under 4.5%. Sequencing was carried out using peripheral blood. The receptors derive from a middle-aged man with acute or convalescent COVID-19.

This chain connects TRBV28 to TRBJ1-2; a weak D match, TRBD1 (6 bases). CDR1 is MDHEN, CDR2 SYDVKM, per germline. V was clipped by 6 bases and J by 5 bases, with 19 bases between them. This CDR3 has 15 residues. This chain's CDR3 is CASRTNIRQVYGYTF. The CDR3 bases are TGTGCCAGCAGGACCAATATAAGACAGGTGTATGGCTACACCTTC.

This rearrangement joins TRBV24-1 to TRBJ2-1; 10 bases agree with TRBD2. J lost 8 bases, V lost 1 base, and 4 bases had no gene match. CDR3 size: 15 residues. In germline, CDR1 is KGHDR, CDR2 SFDVKD. CDR3 DNA: TGTGCCACCAGTGATTTTCGCCTAGCGGGGGATGAGCAGTTCTTC. Its translation: CATSDFRLAGDEQFF.

In this sample, this clone turned up a few times. The chain is built from TRBV5-8 and TRBJ1-5; D unclear. Germline CDR1 is SGHTS and CDR2 is YDEGEE. Trimming left V 0 bases short and J 4 bases short, with 11 bases between. CDR3 length: 15 amino acids. The CDR3 loop reads CASSLAGGPNQPQHF. The CDR3 DNA sequence: TGTGCCAGCAGCTTGGCCGGCGGCCCGAATCAGCCCCAGCATTTT.

CDR3 protein: CASSSPGVGTYEQYF. The CDR3, as DNA: TGTGCCAGCAGCTCCCCGGGGGTGGGGACCTACGAGCAGTACTTC. This sequence joins TRBV11-2 and TRBJ2-7; D may be TRBD2 (6 bases). Trimming took 4 bases from V and 2 from J, leaving 15 bases between them. Germline CDR1 and CDR2: SGHAT and FQNNGV. There are 15 residues in the CDR3. The whole variable domain, remainder taken from reference TRBV11-2 and TRBJ2-7, is EAGVAQSPRYKIIEKRQSVAFWCNPISGHATLYWYQQILGQGPKLLIQFQNNGVVDDSQLPKDRFSAERLKGVDSTLKIQPAKLEDSAVYLCASSSPGVGTYEQYFGPGTRLTVT.

The genes are TRBV12-3 or TRBV12-4 and TRBJ1-2; 9 bases match TRBD1. V lost 6 bases and J lost 6; bases outside the gene matches: 5. The CDR3 is 13 amino acids. The CDR3 coding sequence is TGTGCCAGCAGGGGACAGGGAGCAAATGGCTACACCTTC. It codes for CASRGQGANGYTF.

This clone was observed a handful of times. The chain links TRBV5-1 to TRBJ1-4, with D unclear. Per the germline V gene, CDR1 is SGHRS and CDR2 is YFSETQ. The CDR3 loop spans 14 amino acids. Trimming pared 0 bases from V and 6 bases from J, leaving 9 bases between. CDR3 nucleotides: TGCGCCAGCAGCTTGGAAAGCGGGGATGAAAAACTGTTTTTT. Translating it yields CASSLESGDEKLFF. The full variable domain, with the rest looked up from reference TRBV5-1 and TRBJ1-4, is KAGVTQTPRYLIKTRGQQVTLSCSPISGHRSVSWYQQTPGQGLQFLFEYFSETQRNKGNFPGRFSGRQFSNSRSEMNVSTLELGDSALYLCASSLESGDEKLFFGSGTQLSVL.

The rearrangement uses TRBV19 and TRBJ2-7; 8 bases match TRBD1. The CDR3 has 13 residues. With V trimmed by 5 bases and J by 5 bases, 5 bases remained unmatched. Per the germline V gene, CDR1 is LNHDA and CDR2 is SQIVND (reference sequence). This chain's CDR3 is CASSSRGPDEQYF. The CDR3 DNA reads TGTGCCAGTAGTTCCAGGGGGCCCGACGAGCAGTACTTC.

The rearrangement uses TRBV12-5 and TRBJ2-7, with TRBD1 identical over 8 bases. The CDR3 runs 13 residues. V was pared by 3 bases and J by 6 bases, with 4 bases of the junction left unmatched. Germline CDR1 and CDR2: LGHNT and FRNRAP. CDR3 sequence reads: CASGFQGAGEQYF. The CDR3 DNA sequence: TGTGCTAGTGGTTTCCAGGGGGCCGGCGAGCAGTACTTC.

This sequence joins TRBV5-1 and TRBJ2-3; 9 nucleotides agree with TRBD1. This CDR3 is built from 14 residues. With V trimmed by 4 bases and J by 6 bases, 6 bases remained unmatched. CDR1 is SGHRS and CDR2 is YFSETQ in the germline V gene. The CDR3 nucleotides read TGCGCCAGCAGCATACAGGGGGCTTTGGATACGCAGTATTTT. Translation gives CASSIQGALDTQYF. Filled out from reference TRBV5-1 and TRBJ2-3, the complete variable domain reads KAGVTQTPRYLIKTRGQQVTLSCSPISGHRSVSWYQQTPGQGLQFLFEYFSETQRNKGNFPGRFSGRQFSNSRSEMNVSTLELGDSALYLCASSIQGALDTQYFGPGTRLTVL.

CDR3 in amino acids: CASRGTSEDTQYF. CDR3 coding DNA: TGCGCCAGCAGAGGGACTAGCGAGGATACGCAGTATTTT. This sequence joins TRBV5-1 and TRBJ2-3, with 10 bases identical to TRBD2. Germline CDR1 reads SGHRS; CDR2 reads YFSETQ. Trimming at V came to 5 bases and at J to 6 bases, leaving 3 bases not matched to a gene. This CDR3 contains 13 residues.

This clone was seen a handful of times. The genes are TRBV19 and TRBJ1-2; TRBD1 aligns across 7 bases. Germline CDR1 reads LNHDA; CDR2 reads SQIVND (reference sequence). Trimming removed 5 bases from V and 4 bases from J; junction bases left unmatched: 10. There are 15 residues in the CDR3. The CDR3 nucleotides are TGTGCCAGTAGTCAACGGGACAGACCTCTCTATGGCTACACCTTC. Amino acids: CASSQRDRPLYGYTF.

The chain joins TRBV28 to TRBJ2-2; 8 bases fit TRBD1. Germline trimming cut 6 bases from V and 2 bases from J; bases unmatched to any gene: 5. The CDR3 loop spans 15 amino acids. Germline V gene lookup returns CDR1 MDHEN and CDR2 SYDVKM. The CDR3 nucleotides are TGTGCCAGCAGAACCGGGACAGGCAACACCGGGGAGCTGTTTTTT. Amino acids: CASRTGTGNTGELFF.

V usage is TRBV5-4 and J usage is TRBJ2-3; weak D call: TRBD2 (5 bases). This CDR3 has 15 residues. Germline V CDR1 and CDR2: SGHNT, YYREEE (reference sequence). V lost 0 bases to trimming and J lost 1 base, with 9 bases between them. The CDR3 sequence is CASSLDGGGTDTQYF. The CDR3 DNA reads as TGTGCCAGCAGCTTGGATGGAGGTGGCACAGATACGCAGTATTTT.

This chain uses TRBV25-1 with TRBJ2-7, with 10 bases matching TRBD1. CDR1 and CDR2 from the germline V gene are MGHDK and SYGVNS. CDR3 length: 13 amino acids. V lost 8 bases, J lost 3 bases, and 4 bases stayed unmatched. Here the CDR3 DNA reads TGTGCCAGCCTTAGGACAGGGGGCTACGAGCAGTACTTC. Its translation is CASLRTGGYEQYF.

This rearrangement joins TRBV9 to TRBJ2-7; 9 bases align to TRBD1. Germline V gives CDR1 SGDLS, CDR2 YYNGEE. The CDR3 is 15 amino acids. J lost 9 bases, V lost 3 bases, and 13 bases had no gene match. The CDR3 region is CASSASGQGLLGQYF. The CDR3 DNA reads as TGTGCCAGCAGCGCCTCGGGACAGGGTCTACTAGGGCAGTACTTC.

This clone has only a few counts. The chain carries TRBV5-1 and TRBJ1-4, with 8 bases lining up with TRBD1. This CDR3 is 16 amino acids long. V gave up 4 bases and J gave up 8 bases; unmatched junction bases: 13. Germline values: CDR1 SGHRS, CDR2 YFSETQ. The CDR3 DNA sequence: TGCGCCAGCAGCATATCCACAGGGGGGCTCGAAGAAAAACTGTTTTTT. Translation: CASSISTGGLEEKLFF.

This chain links TRBV15 with TRBJ2-1; 10 positions match TRBD2. Germline V gene sequence: CDR1 LNHNV, CDR2 YYDKDF (reference sequence). Trimming at V came to 1 base and at J to 0 bases, leaving 3 bases not matched to a gene. The CDR3 consists of 17 residues. The DNA of the CDR3 is TGTGCCACCAGCAGAGCAGCTAGCGGGAGCTCCTACAATGAGCAGTTCTTC. Residues: CATSRAASGSSYNEQFF.

The rearrangement links TRBV15 to TRBJ2-7; 8 bases match TRBD1. This CDR3 is 14 amino acids long. Per the germline V gene, CDR1 is LNHNV and CDR2 is YYDKDF (reference sequence). Germline trimming cut 1 base from V and 4 bases from J; bases unmatched to any gene: 3. The CDR3 spells CATSRGTGLYEQYF. The CDR3 region has the DNA TGTGCCACCAGCAGAGGGACAGGGTTGTACGAGCAGTACTTC.

The chain is built from TRBV28 and TRBJ2-1; 7 bases line up with TRBD1. CDR3 length equals 12 residues. The germline CDR1 and CDR2 sequences are MDHEN and SYDVKM. The J segment lost 9 bases and the V segment lost 4 bases, leaving 3 bases of the junction unmatched. This CDR3 reads CASSSGQSEQFF. In nucleotides, the CDR3 is TGTGCCAGCAGTTCGGGACAGAGTGAGCAGTTCTTC.

The chain combines TRBV12-3 or TRBV12-4 with TRBJ2-5; 9 bases are a match to TRBD2. The V segment lost 6 bases and the J segment 5 bases; nucleotides outside the gene matches: 4. This CDR3 contains 13 residues. CDR3 nucleotide sequence: TGTGCCAGCAGAATAGCGGGAGTGGAGACCCAGTACTTC. Its protein is CASRIAGVETQYF.

Here the CDR3 reads CASSIGQGDYGYTF. DNA for the CDR3: TGTGCCAGTAGTATTGGACAGGGGGACTATGGCTACACCTTC. This sequence joins TRBV19 and TRBJ1-2; 10 bases agree with TRBD1. In germline, CDR1 is LNHDA, CDR2 SQIVND (reference sequence). This CDR3 contains 14 residues. J gave up 3 bases and V 3 bases, and 1 base lay outside the gene matches.

The chain is built from TRBV6-5 and TRBJ1-2, with 7 nucleotides matching TRBD1. Germline V gives CDR1 MNHEY, CDR2 SVGAGI. This CDR3 comprises 13 residues. The trim removed 0 bases at V and 8 bases at J, leaving 3 bases unmatched. The CDR3 DNA is TGTGCCAGCAGTTACTCAGGACAGGTCGGCTACACCTTC. Its translation is CASSYSGQVGYTF.

This clone was detected once. This chain joins TRBV10-2 and TRBJ1-3; the D is unclear. Germline lookup yields CDR1 WSHSY and CDR2 SAAADI. The CDR3 runs to 14 residues. Trimming took off 3 bases at V and 2 bases at J, with 8 bases between the two ends. The CDR3 loop is CASSDVQTGNTIYF. The DNA for the CDR3 is TGCGCCAGCAGTGACGTACAAACTGGAAACACCATATATTTT.

A few counts support this clone. The genes are TRBV7-8 and TRBJ2-7; D unresolved. Trimming cost V 5 bases and J 5 bases, with 13 bases left between them. Germline loops: CDR1 SGHVS, CDR2 FQNEAQ. This CDR3 has 13 amino acids. CDR3 DNA: TGTGCCAGCAGCCCCCCCATCGCGGACGAGCAGTACTTC. Amino acid sequence: CASSPPIADEQYF. Together with reference TRBV7-8 and TRBJ2-7, the CDR3 gives the full variable domain: GAGVSQSPRYKVAKRGQDVALRCDPISGHVSLFWYQQALGQGPEFLTYFQNEAQLDKSGLPSDRFFAERPEGSVSTLKIQRTQQEDSAVYLCASSPPIADEQYFGPGTRLTVT.

The CDR3 sequence is CAWNKLTRGTGELFF. The CDR3 nucleotides read TGTGCCTGGAATAAGTTAACAAGGGGGACCGGGGAGCTGTTTTTT. The rearrangement uses TRBV30 and TRBJ2-2; D is perhaps TRBD1 (6 bases). Trimming pared 4 bases from V and 5 bases from J, leaving 17 bases between. The CDR3 is 15 amino acids. Per the germline V gene, CDR1 is GTSNPN and CDR2 is SVGIG (reference sequence).

The chain has TRBV6-1 and TRBJ2-7, with D hard to call. The germline V gene has CDR1 MNHNS and CDR2 SASEGT. The V end was cut by 2 bases, the J end by 2 bases, with 16 bases between. The CDR3 loop spans 16 amino acids. CDR3 bases: TGTGCCAGCAGTGAATTTAGCCGCACACCCCCCTACGAGCAGTACTTC. This gives the protein CASSEFSRTPPYEQYF.

The gene calls are TRBV6-5 and TRBJ1-1; D is uncertain. Germline loops: CDR1 MNHEY, CDR2 SVGAGI. The CDR3 loop spans 13 amino acids. V was clipped by 7 bases and J by 6 bases, with 15 bases between them. CDR3 amino acids: CASTKRRSAEAFF. In nucleotides, the CDR3 is TGTGCCAGCACCAAAAGAAGGAGTGCTGAAGCTTTCTTT.

The chain is built from TRBV28 and TRBJ2-7, with D tentatively TRBD2 (6 bases). The CDR3 spans 15 residues. With 2 bases removed from V and 9 bases from J, the gap between germline ends came to 20 bases. Germline CDR1 MDHEN, CDR2 SYDVKM. The CDR3 bases are TGTGCCAGCAGTTTAGGAGGGAGGTATCTAGGGGTGCAGTACTTC. Amino acids: CASSLGGRYLGVQYF. Filled out from reference TRBV28 and TRBJ2-7, the complete variable domain reads DVKVTQSSRYLVKRTGEKVFLECVQDMDHENMFWYRQDPGLGLRLIYFSYDVKMKEKGDIPEGYSVSREKKERFSLILESASTNQTSMYLCASSLGGRYLGVQYFGPGTRLTVT.

The chain links TRBV4-1 to TRBJ2-3; 7 bases are shared with TRBD2. The CDR3 has 18 residues. CDR1 and CDR2 (germline): MGHRA, YSYEKL. The ends lost 1 base at V and 1 base at J; junction bases unmatched: 11. The CDR3 bases are TGCGCCAGCAGCCAAGCCCCCCCTACTAGCGTGGGCACAGATACGCAGTATTTT. It codes for CASSQAPPTSVGTDTQYF.